Below, 10 T cell receptor beta chains from the same sample are listed, as sequenced in a study of T cell responses to AZD1222 COVID-19 vaccine (dated by TCRdb to 2020 to 2023). The library was generated by the immunoSEQ multiplex PCR assay. In TCRdb, the immuneACCESS table is reduced to in-frame sequences with V and J assigned. These tables do not hold every clone; where another copy was compared, an unresolved V gene accounts for under half, and the others remain unexplained. The sample table lists about 77,000 clones, about 92% of them with a count of one. 4% to 5.5% of the sample rests with the top ten. The label giving this sample's time point can be read as: about 28 days (+/-7) after the second vaccine dose. Specimen: peripheral blood, collected 28 days after the second AZD1222 dose. The receptors were sampled from an adult who received the AZD1222 COVID-19 vaccine.

The rearrangement links TRBV15 to TRBJ2-5, with 7 nucleotides matching TRBD1. This CDR3 spans 13 amino acids. J gave up 5 bases and V 0 bases, and 0 bases lay outside the gene matches. Germline V gives CDR1 LNHNV, CDR2 YYDKDF (reference sequence). The CDR3 region has the DNA TGTGCCACCAGCAGAGACAGGGGGGAGACCCAGTACTTC. Protein: CATSRDRGETQYF.

The V gene is TRBV19, the J gene TRBJ1-3; D is undetermined. Germline-derived CDR1 and CDR2 are LNHDA and SQIVND (reference sequence). The CDR3 covers 16 residues. V lost 6 bases to trimming and J lost 0 bases, with 15 bases between them. The CDR3 nucleotides are TGTGCCAGTAGCTCCCGACTTCCGAGCTCTGGAAACACCATATATTTT. Translating it yields CASSSRLPSSGNTIYF.

The V and J genes are TRBV21-1 and TRBJ2-2; the table's D gene call, TRBD1, was not cross checked with the DNA. TRBV21-1 corresponds to a pseudogene. CDR3 length: 14 amino acids. This chain's CDR3 is CASSKLGDTGELFF. As DNA, the CDR3 is TGTGCCAGCAGCAAACTAGGGGACACCGGGGAGCTGTTTTTT.

The sample holds one count of this clone. The chain joins TRBV6-5 to TRBJ1-3; unclear D gene. Germline CDR1 MNHEY, CDR2 SVGAGI. CDR3 length: 15 amino acids. V was cut by 0 bases and J by 4 bases, with 10 bases left in between. DNA for the CDR3: TGTGCCAGCAGTTACTCTGACGGCGCGGGAAACACCATATATTTT. It codes for CASSYSDGAGNTIYF.

The genes are TRBV7-2 and TRBJ2-7; the match to TRBD2 covers 7 bases. This CDR3 contains 15 residues. J was trimmed by 7 bases and V by 1 base; bases with no gene match: 10. The germline CDR1 and CDR2 sequences are SGHTA and FQGNSA. The CDR3 spells CASSLVASGGGEQYF. CDR3 DNA: TGTGCCAGCAGCTTAGTTGCTAGCGGTGGGGGAGAGCAGTACTTC.

V usage is TRBV6-5 and J usage is TRBJ2-1; 9 nucleotides agree with TRBD1. Germline CDR1 reads MNHEY; CDR2 reads SVGAGI. After removal of 8 bases from V and 6 bases from J, the junction contained 11 bases not matched to a gene. This CDR3 spans 15 amino acids. The CDR3 sequence is CASRRGDRDLNEQFF. CDR3 sequence (DNA): TGTGCCAGCCGACGAGGGGACAGGGATCTCAATGAGCAGTTCTTC.

The V call is TRBV4-1, the J call TRBJ2-1; a possible D gene is TRBD2 (5 bases). V shed 6 bases and J shed 5 bases, with 17 bases lying between them. CDR1 is MGHRA and CDR2 is YSYEKL in the germline V gene. The CDR3 has 15 amino acids. In DNA form, the CDR3 reads TGCGCCAGCAGACGTGGACTGATTATCGACAATGAGCAGTTCTTC. This translates into CASRRGLIIDNEQFF.

J is TRBJ2-3 and V is TRBV10-1; D is perhaps TRBD2 (5 bases). The CDR3 covers 15 residues. The germline CDR1 and CDR2 sequences are WNHNN and SYGVQD (reference sequence). Trimming took off 2 bases at V and 0 bases at J, with 9 bases between the two ends. CDR3 sequence: CASSEISDSTDTQYF. In DNA form, the CDR3 reads TGCGCCAGCAGTGAGATTAGCGACAGCACAGATACGCAGTATTTT.

This chain links TRBV6-2 or TRBV6-3 with TRBJ1-5; 9 bases match TRBD1. Germline values: CDR1 MNHEY, CDR2 SVGEGT. With 2 bases clipped from V and 8 bases from J, the junction kept 13 bases outside the gene matches. This CDR3 is 17 amino acids long. CDR3 residues: CASSYPTGTGSDEPQHF. The CDR3 nucleotides read TGTGCCAGCAGTTACCCGACGGGGACAGGGAGCGATGAGCCCCAGCATTTT.

In this sample, this clone turned up a few times. In nucleotides, the CDR3 is TGTGCCTGGAGTGGGACAGGGCGCCCCTATGGCTACACCTTC. Protein product: CAWSGTGRPYGYTF. The J gene is TRBJ1-2, the V gene TRBV30; 8 positions match TRBD1. J was trimmed by 4 bases and V by 1 base; bases with no gene match: 5. This CDR3 spans 14 amino acids. Per the germline V gene, CDR1 is GTSNPN and CDR2 is SVGIG (reference sequence).